The present entry profiles one T cell receptor (beta chain) with its context. The CDR3 is 16 residues long. Trimming took off 1 base at V and 6 bases at J, with 17 bases between the two ends. The germline gives CDR1 SGHTS, CDR2 YDEGEE. The data were obtained in a study of blood T cell repertoires in COVID-19. Overall study context: Spain, Italy and the United States supplied samples that represented acute and convalescent COVID-19. Sources were T cells, B-cell-depleted T cells, or PBMCs; the material itself was cDNA or gDNA.

Authors' processing steps: For nucleated cells, counts were estimated from reference gene primer amplification. TCRdb keeps only in-frame clones here, not all; method: immunoSEQ multiplex PCR. For V, J and clone size, that table is used; D and trimming come from the DNA. The sample yields about 160,000 clones, around four fifths seen once. The sample consisted of peripheral blood. The clonotype was recovered from a woman aged 80 or over with acute or convalescent COVID-19. V usage is TRBV5-8 and J usage is TRBJ2-1; TRBD2 is a possible D gene (7 bases). CDR3 in amino acids: CASSLWARGGGNEQFF. The CDR3 nucleotides read TGTGCCAGCAGCTTGTGGGCCAGGGGAGGGGGCAATGAGCAGTTCTTC.